Sequencing of this T cell receptor beta chain was carried out in a study of low-dose radiotherapy and immunotherapy resistance in tumors. This clonotype was observed at least ten times. Covering alpha and beta chains, TRAV- and TRBV-specific primers were used for the first-strand cDNA. TCR amplification ran about 20 PCR cycles using constant-region and V-primer adapter primers. TCRdb fed the reads into MiXCR, producing one record per CDR3 protein. The sample shows 35,000 to 45,000 distinct CDR3 sequences, around a quarter of them seen only once. Time point here: after trial treatment. The treatment was: LDRT plus nivolumab, ipilimumab, low-dose cyclophosphamide and aspirin (RACIN trial). Along with nivolumab and ipilimumab, donors received aspirin, low-dose cyclophosphamide and low-dose radiotherapy. Germline V gives CDR1 MDHEN, CDR2 SYDVKM. This CDR3 has 14 residues. The ends were cut back, 5 bases at V and 7 bases at J, with 12 bases in the middle.

The rearrangement links TRBV28 to TRBJ1-6; no clear D. The receptor was isolated from a male donor with prostate cancer. The sequences come from PBMCs, collected after low-dose radiotherapy plus immunotherapy. CDR3 bases: TGTGCCAGCAGTCTGGTATCCGAAAATTCACCCCTCCACTTT. Its protein product is CASSLVSENSPLHF.